The 17 T cell receptor beta chains presented below share a single source sample, sequenced in a study of blood T cell repertoires in COVID-19 (dated by TCRdb to 2018 to 2020). Receptors were amplified or captured by the immunoSEQ multiplex PCR assay. TCRdb holds this immuneACCESS table with in-frame rearrangements only. Some clones are missing; in checked studies, unresolved V genes explain under half, and the rest has no known cause. The sample table holds around 200,000 clones, of which about 85% were seen once. Of the sample, under 20% is held by the ten largest clones. What was sequenced was PBMCs or T cells enriched from blood (not recorded which). These TCRs come from a man aged 35 to 55 who had recovered from COVID-19.

This chain connects TRBV5-5 to TRBJ2-7; TRBD1 aligns across 7 bases. Germline values: CDR1 SGHKS, CDR2 YYEKEE (reference sequence). The trim removed 0 bases at V and 0 bases at J, leaving 6 bases unmatched. CDR3 length: 16 residues. The CDR3 DNA reads as TGTGCCAGCAGCTTGGCGGGACAGCCTAGCTCCTACGAGCAGTACTTC. It is translated as CASSLAGQPSSYEQYF. The complete variable domain, with remaining parts taken from reference TRBV5-5 and TRBJ2-7, reads DAGVTQSPTHLIKTRGQQVTLRCSPISGHKSVSWYQQVLGQGPQFIFQYYEKEERGRGNFPDRFSARQFPNYSSELNVNALLLGDSALYLCASSLAGQPSSYEQYFGPGTRLTVT.

J is TRBJ1-2 and V is TRBV30; D gene unclear. Looked up from germline, CDR1 is GTSNPN and CDR2 is SVGIG (reference sequence). This CDR3 region has 11 residues. Written as DNA, the CDR3 is TGTGCGACAAGGCCTAACTATGGCTACACCTTC. Translation: CATRPNYGYTF. Drawing the rest from reference TRBV30 and TRBJ1-2, the complete variable domain is SQTIHQWPATLVQPVGSPLSLECTVEGTSNPNLYWYRQAAGRGLQLLFYSVGIGQISSEVPQNLSASRPQDRQFILSSKKLLLSDSGFYLCATRPNYGYTFGSGTRLTVV.

V usage is TRBV5-1 and J usage is TRBJ1-1; 7 positions agree with TRBD1. V lost 4 bases to trimming and J lost 3 bases; unmatched junction nucleotides: 9. Germline CDR1 reads SGHRS; CDR2 reads YFSETQ. The CDR3 consists of 15 residues. The CDR3 region is CASSLGQAEDTEAFF. Written as DNA, the CDR3 is TGCGCCAGCAGCCTTGGACAGGCTGAGGACACTGAAGCTTTCTTT. The entire variable domain, with the rest obtained from reference TRBV5-1 and TRBJ1-1, is as follows: KAGVTQTPRYLIKTRGQQVTLSCSPISGHRSVSWYQQTPGQGLQFLFEYFSETQRNKGNFPGRFSGRQFSNSRSEMNVSTLELGDSALYLCASSLGQAEDTEAFFGQGTRLTVV.

This chain uses TRBV5-4 with TRBJ2-2, with 7 positions matching TRBD2. The CDR3 has 15 amino acids. Trimming cost V 4 bases and J 4 bases; bases outside gene matches: 7. CDR1 is SGHNT, CDR2 YYREEE, per germline (reference sequence). CDR3: CASSRGGSGTGELFF. In DNA form, the CDR3 reads TGTGCCAGCAGCCGGGGAGGGTCGGGCACCGGGGAGCTGTTTTTT. The variable domain in full, with the rest retrieved from reference TRBV5-4 and TRBJ2-2, is ETGVTQSPTHLIKTRGQQVTLRCSSQSGHNTVSWYQQALGQGPQFIFQYYREEENGRGNFPPRFSGLQFPNYSSELNVNALELDDSALYLCASSRGGSGTGELFFGEGSRLTVL.

The rearrangement links TRBV28 to TRBJ1-1, with D possibly TRBD1 on 5 matching bases. CDR1 is MDHEN, CDR2 SYDVKM, per germline. The CDR3 consists of 14 residues. V gave up 6 bases and J gave up 0 bases, with 11 bases separating them. The DNA for the CDR3 is TGTGCCAGCAGCCCGGACATTCTGAACACTGAAGCTTTCTTT. This codes for CASSPDILNTEAFF.

This rearrangement joins TRBV30 to TRBJ2-3, with D perhaps TRBD1 (6 bases). Germline V gene data show CDR1 as GTSNPN and CDR2 as SVGIG (reference sequence). This CDR3 has 12 amino acids. CDR3 protein: CALGASTDTQYF. DNA of the CDR3: TGTGCTTTGGGGGCTTCGACAGATACGCAGTATTTT.

The V call is TRBV25-1, the J call TRBJ2-3, with 10 bases that match TRBD1. Germline V CDR1 and CDR2: MGHDK, SYGVNS. This CDR3 is 15 amino acids long. V gave up 2 bases and J gave up 4 bases; unmatched junction bases: 3. The CDR3 bases are TGTGCCAGCAGTGAAGGGACAGGGGATGCAGATACGCAGTATTTT. This codes for CASSEGTGDADTQYF.

This sequence joins TRBV28 and TRBJ1-4; 9 nucleotides match TRBD1. Trimming took 7 bases from V and 8 from J; bases not matched to a gene: 14. Germline V gene sequence: CDR1 MDHEN, CDR2 SYDVKM. This CDR3 has 16 amino acids. The DNA of the CDR3 is TGTGCCAGCATCCTATCCTTGGGACAGGGCCGGGAAAAACTGTTTTTT. Translated, it gives CASILSLGQGREKLFF. Based on the CDR3 plus reference TRBV28 and TRBJ1-4, the full variable domain is DVKVTQSSRYLVKRTGEKVFLECVQDMDHENMFWYRQDPGLGLRLIYFSYDVKMKEKGDIPEGYSVSREKKERFSLILESASTNQTSMYLCASILSLGQGREKLFFGSGTQLSVL.

This clone was counted a single time. The rearrangement links TRBV12-3 or TRBV12-4 to TRBJ2-7; no reliable D call. Between the trimmed V and J ends, which lost 2 bases and 3 bases, there was a span of 5 bases. The CDR3 sequence is 12 residues long. The CDR3 DNA reads as TGTGCCAGCAGTTTATCGTTCTACGAGCAGTACTTC. As protein: CASSLSFYEQYF.

As for this clone: Other DNA sequences from this sample encode an identical CDR3 as well. The chain recombines TRBV5-1 with TRBJ1-1; D not certain. Per the germline V gene, CDR1 is SGHRS and CDR2 is YFSETQ. V lost 0 bases and J 0 bases, leaving 3 bases between the germline ends. CDR3 length: 13 residues. Here the CDR3 reads CASSLAVNTEAFF. The CDR3, as DNA: TGCGCCAGCAGCTTGGCCGTGAACACTGAAGCTTTCTTT.

This chain connects TRBV6-5 to TRBJ1-2, with D possibly being TRBD1 (6 bases). Trimming removed 8 bases at V and 8 bases at J, with 12 bases between. CDR3 length: 11 amino acids. In germline, CDR1 is MNHEY, CDR2 SVGAGI. CDR3 residues: CASGQSYGYTF. The DNA of the CDR3 is TGTGCCAGCGGACAGTCTTACGGCTACACCTTC.

The CDR3 reads CASSLSGTHNSPLHF. The CDR3 DNA reads as TGTGCCAGCAGTTTATCCGGGACACATAATTCACCCCTCCACTTT. The gene calls are TRBV27 and TRBJ1-6; tentative D call: TRBD1 (6 bases). V gave up 0 bases and J gave up 5 bases, with 8 bases separating them. CDR1 and CDR2 (germline): MNHEY, SMNVEV (reference sequence). CDR3 length: 15 amino acids.

V is TRBV7-2 and J is TRBJ2-3; the match to TRBD2 covers 10 bases. From germline, CDR1 is SGHTA and CDR2 FQGNSA. With 0 bases clipped from V and 4 bases from J, the junction kept 4 bases outside the gene matches. CDR3 length equals 16 residues. The CDR3 reads CASSLAELAGSDTQYF. CDR3 nucleotides: TGTGCCAGCAGCTTAGCTGAACTAGCGGGATCAGATACGCAGTATTTT.

V gene TRBV4-3 combines with J gene TRBJ2-7; D might be TRBD2 (5 bases). Germline lookup yields CDR1 LGHNA and CDR2 YSLEER. There are 14 residues in the CDR3. Trimming pared 1 base from V and 3 bases from J, leaving 10 bases between. CDR3 loop: CASSQATSDYEQYF. Written as DNA, the CDR3 is TGCGCCAGCAGCCAAGCAACTAGTGACTACGAGCAGTACTTC.

The table lists this clone with a few counts. V is TRBV7-9 and J is TRBJ1-4; 7 bases fit TRBD1. CDR1 and CDR2 from the germline V gene are SEHNR and FQNEAQ (reference sequence). CDR3 length: 15 amino acids. The junction had 2 bases not matched to a gene; V was cut back by 3 bases and J by 1 base. This CDR3 reads CASSLTGRTNEKLFF. CDR3 bases: TGTGCCAGCAGCTTGACAGGGAGAACTAATGAAAAACTGTTTTTT.

The chain is built from TRBV28 and TRBJ2-3; 8 bases line up with TRBD2. This CDR3 is 14 amino acids long. Germline CDR1 reads MDHEN; CDR2 reads SYDVKM. Trimming cost V 6 bases and J 2 bases; bases outside gene matches: 4. The CDR3 coding sequence is TGTGCCAGCAGCGGGACTAGAAACACAGATACGCAGTATTTT. Translation gives CASSGTRNTDTQYF.

This clone was recorded a few times. The V call is TRBV7-2, the J call TRBJ2-2; 7 nucleotides align to TRBD1. Germline lookup yields CDR1 SGHTA and CDR2 FQGNSA. The V and J ends lost 5 bases and 3 bases, in that order; junction bases with no gene match: 9. This CDR3 is 16 amino acids long. The chain's CDR3 is CASSKREGAHTGELFF. The CDR3 DNA is TGTGCCAGCAGCAAAAGAGAGGGGGCGCACACCGGGGAGCTGTTTTTT.